This note documents a single T cell receptor beta chain sequence. Germline V CDR1 and CDR2: MNHEY, SVGAGI. The CDR3 is 14 residues long. The J segment lost 3 bases and the V segment lost 4 bases, leaving 3 bases of the junction unmatched. The data derive from a study of blood T cell repertoires in COVID-19. Across the study: Nucleic acid was either cDNA or gDNA, and it came from T cells, B-cell-depleted T cells, or PBMCs.

Method: immunoSEQ multiplex PCR; TCRdb's copy keeps in-frame clones and lacks some. Seen here are 200,000 to 300,000 clones, 75% to 90% observed once, and the top ten hold around 30%. Input material: peripheral blood. This sequence joins TRBV6-5 and TRBJ2-1; 7 positions match TRBD1. The clonotype was recovered from a man between 35 and 55 years old with acute or convalescent COVID-19. The CDR3 nucleotides read TGTGCCAGCAGTTCGGACAGGTTCTACAATGAGCAGTTCTTC. Translating gives CASSSDRFYNEQFF.